The T cell receptor (beta chain) described here comes from a study of cytomegalovirus exposure and HLA in healthy donors. Notes on the study in general: Reportedly, TCR beta sequences accurately predicted HLA-A and HLA-B alleles in most subjects. Roughly even sequencing depth across donors was the assumption behind the presence/absence analyses.

To note about this clone: Its matching antigen is unknown.

V shed 5 bases and J shed 6 bases, with 10 bases lying between them. Germline loops: CDR1 SGHRS, CDR2 YFSETQ. This CDR3 is built from 12 residues. The PCR made use of 60 Vbeta and 13 Jbeta primers. Sequencing used immunoSEQ multiplex PCR; TCRdb keeps in-frame clones, though not all of them. The sample lists 30,000 to 45,000 clones, 86% occurring once. V is TRBV5-1 and J is TRBJ2-3; TRBD2 might be the D (6 bases). This receptor was identified in a woman between 40 and 50 years old in good health and CMV-seropositive. Sequenced material: PBMCs. CDR3: CASSWDWDTQYF. The DNA for the CDR3 is TGCGCCAGCAGTTGGGACTGGGATACGCAGTATTTT.